The sequence of this T cell receptor (beta chain) was determined in a study of technical replicates of blood from several donors. The germline gives CDR1 SGHAT, CDR2 FQNNGV. The CDR3 spans 14 residues. After removal of 3 bases from V and 5 bases from J, the junction contained 5 bases not matched to a gene. Measured with immunoSEQ multiplex PCR; TCRdb has only the in-frame clones, and not every one. The table shows 80,000 to 95,000 clones, with approximately 90% occurring only once. This TCR came from a human donor in good health. The sequencing input was T cells isolated from PBMCs. The chain links TRBV11-2 to TRBJ2-5, with TRBD1 matching 8 bases. CDR3 residues: CASSFSGGFETQYF. The CDR3 region has the DNA TGTGCCAGCAGCTTTTCAGGGGGCTTTGAGACCCAGTACTTC.